This record looks at one T cell receptor (beta chain) sequence and its context. A much larger clonotype is one base distant, so this may be a read error. The sample is drawn from a study of metastatic and nonmetastatic thyroid tumors. Each patient went into thyroid surgery without having received any treatment. As handled by the study authors: A papillary thyroid cancer distant-metastasis classifier was built from CDR3 differences across clinicopathological groups. MiXCR was used by TCRdb to re-call the PCR reads. These V and J calls rely on TCRdb rather than the paper's analysis. The sample includes around 19,000 clones, around 29% seen only once; the top ten take roughly 13%. The receptor was isolated from a female donor with papillary thyroid cancer or a benign thyroid nodule (not recorded which). Some clones in this sample may be carry-over from other donors' samples. Sequencing used blood.

The CDR3 DNA reads TGTGCCAGCAGTTATGACATGGTGGTTCAAGAGACCCAGTACTTC. Translation gives CASSYDMVVQETQYF. The J gene is TRBJ2-5, the V gene TRBV7-9, with no clear D. V dropped 6 bases and J dropped 2 bases, with 16 bases sitting between them. The CDR3 loop spans 15 amino acids. Per germline, CDR1 SEHNR and CDR2 FQNEAQ (reference sequence).